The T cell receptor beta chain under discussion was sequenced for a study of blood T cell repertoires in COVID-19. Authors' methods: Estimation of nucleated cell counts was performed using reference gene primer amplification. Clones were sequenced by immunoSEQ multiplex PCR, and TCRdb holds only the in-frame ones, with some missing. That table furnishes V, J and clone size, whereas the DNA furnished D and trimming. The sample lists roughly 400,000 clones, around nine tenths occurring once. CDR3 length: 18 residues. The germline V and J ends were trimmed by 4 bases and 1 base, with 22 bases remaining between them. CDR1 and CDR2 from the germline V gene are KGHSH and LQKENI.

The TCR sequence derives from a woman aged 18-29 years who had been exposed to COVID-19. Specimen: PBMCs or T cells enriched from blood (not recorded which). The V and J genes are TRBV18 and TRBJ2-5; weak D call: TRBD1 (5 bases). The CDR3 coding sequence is TGTGCCAGCTCACAAAACCAGGGAACAGTCAGCCCCCAAGAGACCCAGTACTTC. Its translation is CASSQNQGTVSPQETQYF.